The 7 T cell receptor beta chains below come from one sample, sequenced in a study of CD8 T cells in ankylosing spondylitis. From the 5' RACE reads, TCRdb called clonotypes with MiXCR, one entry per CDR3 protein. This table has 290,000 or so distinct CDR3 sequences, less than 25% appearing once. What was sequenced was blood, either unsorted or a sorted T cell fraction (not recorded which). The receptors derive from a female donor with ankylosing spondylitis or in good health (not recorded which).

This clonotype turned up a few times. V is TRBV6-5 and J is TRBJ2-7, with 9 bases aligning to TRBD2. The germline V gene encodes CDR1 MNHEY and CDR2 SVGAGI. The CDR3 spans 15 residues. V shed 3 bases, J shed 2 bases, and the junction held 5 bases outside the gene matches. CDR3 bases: TGTGCCAGCAGTTATGGGCTAGCGGGGCCCTACGAGCAGTACTTC. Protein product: CASSYGLAGPYEQYF.

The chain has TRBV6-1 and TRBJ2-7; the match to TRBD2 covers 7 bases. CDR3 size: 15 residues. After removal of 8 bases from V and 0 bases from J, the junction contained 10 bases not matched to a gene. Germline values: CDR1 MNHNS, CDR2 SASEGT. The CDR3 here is CASCLSGSSSYEQYF. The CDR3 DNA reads TGTGCCAGCTGCCTTAGCGGGTCCAGCTCCTACGAGCAGTACTTC.

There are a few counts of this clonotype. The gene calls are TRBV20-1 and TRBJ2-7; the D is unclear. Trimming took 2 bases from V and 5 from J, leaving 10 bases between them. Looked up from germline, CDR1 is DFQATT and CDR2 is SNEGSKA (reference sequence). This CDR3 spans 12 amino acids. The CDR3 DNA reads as TGCAGTGCTAGAAGGGTAGCCGACGAGCAGTACTTC. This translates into CSARRVADEQYF.

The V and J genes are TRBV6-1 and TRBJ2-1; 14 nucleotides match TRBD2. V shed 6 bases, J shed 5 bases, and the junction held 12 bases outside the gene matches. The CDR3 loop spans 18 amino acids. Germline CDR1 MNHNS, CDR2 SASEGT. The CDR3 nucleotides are TGTGCCAGCAGCTTCGGGACTAGCGGGAGCAGAGTAAACAATGAGCAGTTCTTC. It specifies CASSFGTSGSRVNNEQFF.

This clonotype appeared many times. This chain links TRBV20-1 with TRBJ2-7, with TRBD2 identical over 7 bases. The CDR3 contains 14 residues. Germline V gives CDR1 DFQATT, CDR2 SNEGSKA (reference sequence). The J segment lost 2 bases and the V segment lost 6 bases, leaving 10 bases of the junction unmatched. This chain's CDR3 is CSANLGGLPYEQYF. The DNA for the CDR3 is TGCAGTGCAAACCTCGGGGGACTACCCTACGAGCAGTACTTC.

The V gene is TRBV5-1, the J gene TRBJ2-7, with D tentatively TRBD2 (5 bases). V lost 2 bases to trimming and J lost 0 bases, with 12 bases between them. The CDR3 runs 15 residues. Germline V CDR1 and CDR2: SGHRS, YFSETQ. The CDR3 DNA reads TGCGCCAGCAGCTTCTTAGCGCGAAGCTCCTACGAGCAGTACTTC. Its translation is CASSFLARSSYEQYF.

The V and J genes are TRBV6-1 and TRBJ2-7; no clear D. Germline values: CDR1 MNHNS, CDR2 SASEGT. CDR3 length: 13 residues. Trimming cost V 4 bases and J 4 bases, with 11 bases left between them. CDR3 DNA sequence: TGTGCCAGCAGTGCCTCCTCGTTATACGAGCAGTACTTC. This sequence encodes CASSASSLYEQYF.